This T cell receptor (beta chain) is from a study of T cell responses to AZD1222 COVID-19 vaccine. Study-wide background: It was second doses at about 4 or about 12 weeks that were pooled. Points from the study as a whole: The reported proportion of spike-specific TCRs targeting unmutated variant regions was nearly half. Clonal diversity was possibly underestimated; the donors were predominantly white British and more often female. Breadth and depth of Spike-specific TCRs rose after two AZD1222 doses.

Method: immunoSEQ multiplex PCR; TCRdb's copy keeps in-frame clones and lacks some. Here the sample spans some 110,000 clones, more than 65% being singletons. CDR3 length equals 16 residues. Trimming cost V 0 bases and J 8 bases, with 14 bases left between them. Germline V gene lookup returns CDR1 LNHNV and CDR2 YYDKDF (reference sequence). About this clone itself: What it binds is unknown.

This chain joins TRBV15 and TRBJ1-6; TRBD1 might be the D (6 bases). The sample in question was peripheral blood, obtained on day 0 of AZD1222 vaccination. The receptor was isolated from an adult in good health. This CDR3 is CATSREPRGGDSPLHF. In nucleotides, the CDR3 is TGTGCCACCAGCAGAGAGCCGAGGGGGGGGGATTCACCCCTCCACTTT.